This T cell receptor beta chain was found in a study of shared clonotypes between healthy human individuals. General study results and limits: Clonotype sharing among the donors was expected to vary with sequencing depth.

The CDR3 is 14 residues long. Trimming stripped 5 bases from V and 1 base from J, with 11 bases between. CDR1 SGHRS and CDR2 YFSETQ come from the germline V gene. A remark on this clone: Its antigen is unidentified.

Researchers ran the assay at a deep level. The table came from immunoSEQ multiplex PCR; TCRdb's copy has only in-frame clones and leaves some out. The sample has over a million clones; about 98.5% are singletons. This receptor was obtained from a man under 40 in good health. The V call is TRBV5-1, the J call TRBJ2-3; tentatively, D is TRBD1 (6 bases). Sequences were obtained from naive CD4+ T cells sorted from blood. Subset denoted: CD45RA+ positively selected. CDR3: CASRQTGGTDTQYF. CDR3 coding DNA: TGCGCCAGCAGGCAGACAGGAGGCACAGATACGCAGTATTTT. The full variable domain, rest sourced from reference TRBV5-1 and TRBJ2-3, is KAGVTQTPRYLIKTRGQQVTLSCSPISGHRSVSWYQQTPGQGLQFLFEYFSETQRNKGNFPGRFSGRQFSNSRSEMNVSTLELGDSALYLCASRQTGGTDTQYFGPGTRLTVL.